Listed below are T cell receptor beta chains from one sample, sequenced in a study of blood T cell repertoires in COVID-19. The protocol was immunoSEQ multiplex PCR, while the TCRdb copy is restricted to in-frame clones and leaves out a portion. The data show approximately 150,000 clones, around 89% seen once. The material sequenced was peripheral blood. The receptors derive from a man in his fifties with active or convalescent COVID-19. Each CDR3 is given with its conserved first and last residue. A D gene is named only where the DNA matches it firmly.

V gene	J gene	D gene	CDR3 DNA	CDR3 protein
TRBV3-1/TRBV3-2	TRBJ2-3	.	TGTGCCAGCAGCCAAGATCTACCCCCAACCCCTAGCACAGATACGCAGTATTTT	CASSQDLPPTPSTDTQYF
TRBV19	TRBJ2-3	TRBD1	TGTGCCAGTAGTAAAAGGACAGGGGCAGATACGCAGTATTTT	CASSKRTGADTQYF
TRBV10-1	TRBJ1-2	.	TGCGCCAGCAGTGAAGGCAGGTCTTATGGCTACACCTTC	CASSEGRSYGYTF
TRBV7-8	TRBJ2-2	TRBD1	TGTGCCAGCAGCACTACCGGGACAGGGTATCAAGACACCGGGGAGCTGTTTTTT	CASSTTGTGYQDTGELFF
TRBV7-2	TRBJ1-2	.	TGTGCCAGCAGCTTATATCGAGGGATAATCTTC	CASSLYRGIIF
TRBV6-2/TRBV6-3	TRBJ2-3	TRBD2	TGTGCCAGCAGTGAGGGACTAGCGGAGAACACAGATACGCAGTATTTT	CASSEGLAENTDTQYF
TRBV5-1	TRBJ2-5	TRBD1	TGCGCCAGCAGACAACTCGGGACAGGACAAGAGACCCAGTACTTC	CASRQLGTGQETQYF
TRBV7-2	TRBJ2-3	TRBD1	TGTGCCAGCAGCACCTGGACAGGTCGGGATACGCAGTATTTT	CASSTWTGRDTQYF
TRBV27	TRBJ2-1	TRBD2	TGTGCCAGCAGGTCTAGCGGGAGGGCCTCCCCCAATGAGCAGTTCTTC	CASRSSGRASPNEQFF
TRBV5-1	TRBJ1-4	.	TGCGCCAGCAGCTTGGCCGGAGACGTAGTTAATGAAAAACTGTTTTTT	CASSLAGDVVNEKLFF
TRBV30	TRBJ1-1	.	TGTGCCTGGAGCAAGAATTTAGGAGGGGAAGCTTTCTTT	CAWSKNLGGEAFF
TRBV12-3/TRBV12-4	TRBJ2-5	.	TGTGCCAGCAGTTTACGCGGGGCAGAGACCCAGTACTTC	CASSLRGAETQYF
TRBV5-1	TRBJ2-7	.	TGCGCCAGCAGGAACCAGGGGACAACCTACGAGCAGTACTTC	CASRNQGTTYEQYF
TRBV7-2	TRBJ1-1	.	TGTGCCAGCAGCTTACGTCGGACAGCTGGAACTGAAGCTTTCTTT	CASSLRRTAGTEAFF
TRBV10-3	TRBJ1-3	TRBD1	TGTGCCATCAGTGAGCACCCAGCGGCAGGGGGGAAGTACACCATATATTTT	CAISEHPAAGGKYTIYF
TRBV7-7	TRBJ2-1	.	TGTGCCAGCAGCTCCTCGGAGGGAGGGGGCAATGAGCAGTTCTTC	CASSSSEGGGNEQFF